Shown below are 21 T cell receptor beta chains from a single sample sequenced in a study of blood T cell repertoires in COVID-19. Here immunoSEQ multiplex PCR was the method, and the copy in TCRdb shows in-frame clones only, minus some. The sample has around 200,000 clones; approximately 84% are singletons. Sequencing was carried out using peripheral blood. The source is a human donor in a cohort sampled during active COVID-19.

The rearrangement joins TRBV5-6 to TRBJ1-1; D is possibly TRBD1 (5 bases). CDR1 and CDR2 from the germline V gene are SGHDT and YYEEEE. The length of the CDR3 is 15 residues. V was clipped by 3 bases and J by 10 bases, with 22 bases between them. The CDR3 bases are TGTGCCAGCAGCTCGGGACTTGAGCGGCCGCTAGGAGCTTTCTTT. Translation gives CASSSGLERPLGAFF. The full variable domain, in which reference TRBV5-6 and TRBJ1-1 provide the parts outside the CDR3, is DAGVTQSPTHLIKTRGQQVTLRCSPKSGHDTVSWYQQALGQGPQFIFQYYEEEERQRGNFPDRFSGHQFPNYSSELNVNALLLGDSALYLCASSSGLERPLGAFFGQGTRLTVV.

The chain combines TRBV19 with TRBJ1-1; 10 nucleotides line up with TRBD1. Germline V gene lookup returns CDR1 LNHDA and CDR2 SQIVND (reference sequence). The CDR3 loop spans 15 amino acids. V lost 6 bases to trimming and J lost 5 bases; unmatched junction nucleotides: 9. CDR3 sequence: CASRRDRGQYTEAFF. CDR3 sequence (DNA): TGTGCCAGTAGGCGTGACAGGGGGCAATATACTGAAGCTTTCTTT.

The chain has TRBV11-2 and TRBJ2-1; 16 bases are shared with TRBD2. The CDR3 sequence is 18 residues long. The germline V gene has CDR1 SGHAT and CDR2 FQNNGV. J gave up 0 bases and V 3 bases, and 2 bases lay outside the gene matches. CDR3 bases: TGTGCCAGCAGCTTTGGGACTAGCGGGGGGGGCTCCTACAATGAGCAGTTCTTC. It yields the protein CASSFGTSGGGSYNEQFF.

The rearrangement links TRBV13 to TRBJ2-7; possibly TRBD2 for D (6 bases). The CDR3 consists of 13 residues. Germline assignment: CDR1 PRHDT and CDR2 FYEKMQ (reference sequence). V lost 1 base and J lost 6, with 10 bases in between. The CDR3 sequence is CASSLEQGGEQYF. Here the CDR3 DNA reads TGTGCCAGCAGCTTAGAGCAGGGAGGCGAGCAGTACTTC. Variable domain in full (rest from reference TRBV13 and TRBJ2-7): AAGVIQSPRHLIKEKRETATLKCYPIPRHDTVYWYQQGPGQDPQFLISFYEKMQSDKGSIPDRFSAQQFSDYHSELNMSSLELGDSALYFCASSLEQGGEQYFGPGTRLTVT.

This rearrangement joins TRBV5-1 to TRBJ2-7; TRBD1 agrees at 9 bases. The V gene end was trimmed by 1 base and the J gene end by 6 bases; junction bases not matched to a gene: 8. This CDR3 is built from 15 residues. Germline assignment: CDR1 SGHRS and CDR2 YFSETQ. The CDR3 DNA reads TGCGCCAGCAGCTTGCGGACAGGGGTAACCTCCGAGCAGTACTTC. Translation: CASSLRTGVTSEQYF.

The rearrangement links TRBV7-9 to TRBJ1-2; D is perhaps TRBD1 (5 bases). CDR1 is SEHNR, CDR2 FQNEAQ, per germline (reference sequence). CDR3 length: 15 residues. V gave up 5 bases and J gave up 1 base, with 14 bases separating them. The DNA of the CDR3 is TGTGCCAGCAGCCCAGACAGTATCCTTAACTATGGCTACACCTTC. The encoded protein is CASSPDSILNYGYTF.

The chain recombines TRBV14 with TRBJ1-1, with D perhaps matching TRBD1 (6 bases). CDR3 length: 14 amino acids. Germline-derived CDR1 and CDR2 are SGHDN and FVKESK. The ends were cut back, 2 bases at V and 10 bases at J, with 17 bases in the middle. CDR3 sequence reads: CASSQLPTGLGAFF. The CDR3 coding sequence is TGTGCCAGCAGCCAATTACCGACAGGTTTAGGAGCTTTCTTT.

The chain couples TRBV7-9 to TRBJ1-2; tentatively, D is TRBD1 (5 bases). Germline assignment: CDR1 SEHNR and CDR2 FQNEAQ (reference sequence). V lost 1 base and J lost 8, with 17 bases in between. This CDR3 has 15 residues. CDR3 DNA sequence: TGTGCCAGCAGCTTAGGTGGGGGGGAGCAGTACGGCTACACCTTC. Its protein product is CASSLGGGEQYGYTF. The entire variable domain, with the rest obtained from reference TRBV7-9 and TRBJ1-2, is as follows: DTGVSQNPRHKITKRGQNVTFRCDPISEHNRLYWYRQTLGQGPEFLTYFQNEAQLEKSRLLSDRFSAERPKGSFSTLEIQRTEQGDSAMYLCASSLGGGEQYGYTFGSGTRLTVV.

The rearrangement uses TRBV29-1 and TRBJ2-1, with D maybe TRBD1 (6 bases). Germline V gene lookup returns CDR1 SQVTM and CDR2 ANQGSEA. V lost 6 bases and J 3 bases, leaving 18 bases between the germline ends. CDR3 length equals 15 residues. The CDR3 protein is CSVTPLLTGYNEQFF. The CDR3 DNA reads TGCAGCGTCACCCCCCTCCTGACAGGCTACAATGAGCAGTTCTTC.

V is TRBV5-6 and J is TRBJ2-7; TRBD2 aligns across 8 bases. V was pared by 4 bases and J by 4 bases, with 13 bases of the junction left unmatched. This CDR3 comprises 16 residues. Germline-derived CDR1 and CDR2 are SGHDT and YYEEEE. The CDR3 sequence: CASSIPLRGGGYEQYF. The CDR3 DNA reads TGTGCCAGCAGCATCCCTCTCCGGGGGGGAGGGTACGAGCAGTACTTC.

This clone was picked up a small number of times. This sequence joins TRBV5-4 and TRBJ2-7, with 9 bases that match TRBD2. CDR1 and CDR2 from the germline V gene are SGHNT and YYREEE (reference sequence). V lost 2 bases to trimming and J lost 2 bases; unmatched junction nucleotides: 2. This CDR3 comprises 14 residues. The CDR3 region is CASSFAGGAYEQYF. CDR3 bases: TGTGCCAGCAGCTTTGCGGGGGGGGCCTACGAGCAGTACTTC.

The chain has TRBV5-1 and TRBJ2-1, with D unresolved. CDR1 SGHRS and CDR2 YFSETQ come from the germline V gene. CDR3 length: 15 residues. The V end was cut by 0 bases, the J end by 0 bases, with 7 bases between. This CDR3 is CASSLVPGSYNEQFF. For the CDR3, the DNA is TGCGCCAGCAGCTTGGTTCCAGGCTCCTACAATGAGCAGTTCTTC.

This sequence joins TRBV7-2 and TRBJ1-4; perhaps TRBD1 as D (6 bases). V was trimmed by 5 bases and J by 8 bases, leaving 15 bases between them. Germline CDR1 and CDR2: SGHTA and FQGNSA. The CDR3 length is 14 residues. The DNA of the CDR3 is TGTGCCAGCAGCCTGATGGGGGGGGCCGAAAAACTGTTTTTT. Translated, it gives CASSLMGGAEKLFF.

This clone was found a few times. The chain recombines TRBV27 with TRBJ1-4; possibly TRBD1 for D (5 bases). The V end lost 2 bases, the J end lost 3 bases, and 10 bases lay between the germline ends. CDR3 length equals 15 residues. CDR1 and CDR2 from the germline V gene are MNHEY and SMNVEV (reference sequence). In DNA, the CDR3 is TGTGCCAGCAGTTTAGTCAGGGAAGCTAATGAAAAACTGTTTTTT. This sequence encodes CASSLVREANEKLFF.

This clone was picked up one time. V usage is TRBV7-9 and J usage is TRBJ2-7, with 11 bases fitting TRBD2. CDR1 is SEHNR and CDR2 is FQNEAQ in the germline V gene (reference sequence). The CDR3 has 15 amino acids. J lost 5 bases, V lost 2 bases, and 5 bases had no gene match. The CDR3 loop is CASSLTSGGFNEQYF. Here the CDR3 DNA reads TGTGCCAGCAGCTTAACTAGCGGGGGTTTCAACGAGCAGTACTTC.

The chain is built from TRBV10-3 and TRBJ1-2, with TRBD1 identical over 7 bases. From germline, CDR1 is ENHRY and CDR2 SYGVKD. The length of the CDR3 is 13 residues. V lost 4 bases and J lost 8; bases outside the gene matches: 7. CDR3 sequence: CAISVDRAVGYTF. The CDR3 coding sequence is TGTGCCATCAGTGTAGACAGGGCGGTGGGCTACACCTTC.

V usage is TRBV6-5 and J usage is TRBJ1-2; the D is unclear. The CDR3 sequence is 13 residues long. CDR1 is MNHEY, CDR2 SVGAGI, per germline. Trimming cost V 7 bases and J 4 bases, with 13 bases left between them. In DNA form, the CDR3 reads TGTGCCAGCAAAATTGAAGAGGGCTATGGCTACACCTTC. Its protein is CASKIEEGYGYTF.

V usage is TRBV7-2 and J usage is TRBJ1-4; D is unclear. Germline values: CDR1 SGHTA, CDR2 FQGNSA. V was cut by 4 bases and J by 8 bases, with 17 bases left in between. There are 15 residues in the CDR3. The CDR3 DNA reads TGTGCCAGCAGCTCCTACGGGGATTCCGGAGAAAAACTGTTTTTT. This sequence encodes CASSSYGDSGEKLFF.

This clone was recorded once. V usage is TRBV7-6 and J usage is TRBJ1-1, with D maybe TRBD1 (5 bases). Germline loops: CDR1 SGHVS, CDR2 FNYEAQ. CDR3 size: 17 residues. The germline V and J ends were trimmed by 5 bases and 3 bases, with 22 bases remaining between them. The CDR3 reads CASSPGHSGSVDTEAFF. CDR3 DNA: TGTGCCAGCAGCCCCGGACATTCCGGGTCCGTGGACACTGAAGCTTTCTTT.

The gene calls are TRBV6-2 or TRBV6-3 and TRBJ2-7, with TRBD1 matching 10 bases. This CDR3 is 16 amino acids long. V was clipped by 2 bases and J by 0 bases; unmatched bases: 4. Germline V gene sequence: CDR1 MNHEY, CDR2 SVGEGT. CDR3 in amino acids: CASSYRDRGSSYEQYF. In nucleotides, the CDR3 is TGTGCCAGCAGTTACCGGGACAGGGGAAGCTCCTACGAGCAGTACTTC.

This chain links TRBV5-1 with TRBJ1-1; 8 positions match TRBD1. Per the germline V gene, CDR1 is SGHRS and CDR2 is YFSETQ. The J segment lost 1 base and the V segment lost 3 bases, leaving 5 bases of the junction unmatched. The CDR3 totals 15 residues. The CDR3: CASSYRTGRNTEAFF. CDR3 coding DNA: TGCGCCAGCAGCTACAGGACAGGGCGGAACACTGAAGCTTTCTTT.